This TCR beta chain comes out of a study of blood T cell repertoires in COVID-19. Germline loops: CDR1 SGHRS, CDR2 YFSETQ. The length of the CDR3 is 14 residues. V shed 0 bases and J shed 5 bases, with 9 bases lying between them. Before being deemed recovered, Cohort 3 donors had two negative PCRs, clearance, or symptom resolution. Profiled with immunoSEQ multiplex PCR; TCRdb holds only in-frame clones, not every one. The sample includes 200,000 or so clones, 80% to 85% of them seen just once. The source is a middle-aged man who had recovered from COVID-19. Sequencing used PBMCs or T cells enriched from blood (not recorded which). The J gene is TRBJ1-5, the V gene TRBV5-1; tentatively, D is TRBD1 (6 bases). CDR3 region: CASSLGPGDQPQHF. As DNA, the CDR3 is TGCGCCAGCAGCTTGGGCCCAGGGGATCAGCCCCAGCATTTT.